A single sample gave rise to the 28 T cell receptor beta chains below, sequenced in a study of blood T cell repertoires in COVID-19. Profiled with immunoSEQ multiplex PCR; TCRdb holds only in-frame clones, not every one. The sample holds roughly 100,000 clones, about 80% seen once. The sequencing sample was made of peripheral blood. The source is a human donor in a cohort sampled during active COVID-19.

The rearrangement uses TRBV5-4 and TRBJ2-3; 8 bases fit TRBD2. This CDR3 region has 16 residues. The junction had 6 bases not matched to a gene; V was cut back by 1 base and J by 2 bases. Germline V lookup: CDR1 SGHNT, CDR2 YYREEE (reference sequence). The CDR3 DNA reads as TGTGCCAGCAGCTTGCCTGGAGGACTAGCCACAGATACGCAGTATTTT. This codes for CASSLPGGLATDTQYF.

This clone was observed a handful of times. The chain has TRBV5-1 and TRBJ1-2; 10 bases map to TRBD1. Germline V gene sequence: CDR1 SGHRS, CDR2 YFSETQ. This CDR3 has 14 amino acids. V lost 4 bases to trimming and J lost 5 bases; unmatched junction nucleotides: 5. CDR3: CASSPGQGRYGYTF. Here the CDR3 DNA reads TGCGCCAGCAGCCCGGGACAGGGGAGGTATGGCTACACCTTC.

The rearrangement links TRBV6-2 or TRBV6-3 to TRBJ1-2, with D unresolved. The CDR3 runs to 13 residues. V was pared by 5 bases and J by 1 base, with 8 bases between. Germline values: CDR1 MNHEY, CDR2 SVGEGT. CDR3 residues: CASSAQDNYGYTF. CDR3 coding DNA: TGTGCCAGCAGTGCGCAGGATAACTATGGCTACACCTTC.

CDR3 residues: CASSYSGGGGQPQHF. The CDR3 region has the DNA TGTGCCAGCAGTTACTCGGGGGGGGGCGGTCAGCCCCAGCATTTT. This sequence joins TRBV6-2 or TRBV6-3 and TRBJ1-5, with D perhaps matching TRBD1 (6 bases). With 0 bases removed from V and 6 bases from J, the gap between germline ends came to 12 bases. CDR3 size: 15 residues. Germline CDR1 is MNHEY and CDR2 is SVGEGT.

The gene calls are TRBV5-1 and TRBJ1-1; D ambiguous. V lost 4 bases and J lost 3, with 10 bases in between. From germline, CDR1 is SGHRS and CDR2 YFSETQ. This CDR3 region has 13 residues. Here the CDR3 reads CASSPRDDTEAFF. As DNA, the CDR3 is TGCGCCAGCAGCCCGAGAGATGACACTGAAGCTTTCTTT. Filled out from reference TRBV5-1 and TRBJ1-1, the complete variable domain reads KAGVTQTPRYLIKTRGQQVTLSCSPISGHRSVSWYQQTPGQGLQFLFEYFSETQRNKGNFPGRFSGRQFSNSRSEMNVSTLELGDSALYLCASSPRDDTEAFFGQGTRLTVV.

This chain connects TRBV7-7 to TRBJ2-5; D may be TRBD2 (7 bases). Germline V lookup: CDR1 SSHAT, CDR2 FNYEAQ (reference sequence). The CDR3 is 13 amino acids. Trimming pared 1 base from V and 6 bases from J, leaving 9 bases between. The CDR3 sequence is CASSLDGGQTQYF. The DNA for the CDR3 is TGTGCCAGCAGCTTAGACGGGGGGCAGACCCAGTACTTC.

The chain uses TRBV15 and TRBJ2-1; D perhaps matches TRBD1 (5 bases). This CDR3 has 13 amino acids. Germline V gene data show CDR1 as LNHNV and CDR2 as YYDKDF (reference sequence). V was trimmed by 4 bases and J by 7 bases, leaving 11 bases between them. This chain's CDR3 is CATSKRQINEQFF. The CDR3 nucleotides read TGTGCCACCAGCAAAAGACAGATTAATGAGCAGTTCTTC.

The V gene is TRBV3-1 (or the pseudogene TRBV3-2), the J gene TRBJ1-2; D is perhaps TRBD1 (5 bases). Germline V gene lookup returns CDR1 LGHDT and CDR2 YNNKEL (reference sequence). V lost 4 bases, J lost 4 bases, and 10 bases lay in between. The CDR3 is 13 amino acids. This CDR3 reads CASSPLGGYGYTF. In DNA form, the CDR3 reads TGTGCCAGCAGCCCCCTGGGGGGCTATGGCTACACCTTC.

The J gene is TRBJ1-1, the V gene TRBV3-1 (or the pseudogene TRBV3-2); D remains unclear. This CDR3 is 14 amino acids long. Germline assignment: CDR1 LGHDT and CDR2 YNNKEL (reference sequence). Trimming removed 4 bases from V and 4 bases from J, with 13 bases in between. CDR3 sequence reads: CASSPLYRGTEAFF. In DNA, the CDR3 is TGTGCCAGCAGCCCGCTTTATCGGGGCACTGAAGCTTTCTTT.

The CDR3 sequence is CAITGQGSNYGYTF. DNA of the CDR3: TGTGCCATCACGGGACAGGGTTCCAACTATGGCTACACCTTC. The chain couples TRBV10-3 to TRBJ1-2, with 9 bases matching TRBD1. Germline lookup yields CDR1 ENHRY and CDR2 SYGVKD. The V gene end was trimmed by 7 bases and the J gene end by 2 bases; junction bases not matched to a gene: 5. The CDR3 contains 14 residues.

CDR3 coding DNA: TGCGCCAGCAGCTGGGACAGGGCCCAAGAGACCCAGTACTTC. Its translation: CASSWDRAQETQYF. This chain joins TRBV5-1 and TRBJ2-5; TRBD1 matches 9 bases. Germline values: CDR1 SGHRS, CDR2 YFSETQ. This CDR3 region has 14 residues. J gave up 1 base and V 3 bases, and 1 base lay outside the gene matches. The whole variable domain, filled in from reference TRBV5-1 and TRBJ2-5, reads KAGVTQTPRYLIKTRGQQVTLSCSPISGHRSVSWYQQTPGQGLQFLFEYFSETQRNKGNFPGRFSGRQFSNSRSEMNVSTLELGDSALYLCASSWDRAQETQYFGPGTRLLVL.

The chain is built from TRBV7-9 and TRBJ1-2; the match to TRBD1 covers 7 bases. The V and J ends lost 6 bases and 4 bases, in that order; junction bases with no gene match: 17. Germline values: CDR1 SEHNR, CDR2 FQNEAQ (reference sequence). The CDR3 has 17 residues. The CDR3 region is CASRPSGFRGFGYGYTF. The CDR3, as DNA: TGTGCCAGCAGACCTTCTGGGTTCAGGGGGTTTGGCTATGGCTACACCTTC.

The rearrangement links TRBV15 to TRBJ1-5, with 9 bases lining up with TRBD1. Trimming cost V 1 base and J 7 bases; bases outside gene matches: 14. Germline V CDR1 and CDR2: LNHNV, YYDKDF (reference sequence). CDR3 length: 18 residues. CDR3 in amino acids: CATSRGGEGQGVGQPQHF. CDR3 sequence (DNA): TGTGCCACCAGCAGAGGGGGAGAGGGACAGGGTGTAGGCCAGCCCCAGCATTTT.

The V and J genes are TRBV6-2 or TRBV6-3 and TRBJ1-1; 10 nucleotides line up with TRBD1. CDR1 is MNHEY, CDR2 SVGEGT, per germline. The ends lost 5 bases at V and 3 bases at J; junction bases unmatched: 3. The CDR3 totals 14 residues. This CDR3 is CASSPTGGHTEAFF. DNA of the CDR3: TGTGCCAGCAGTCCGACAGGGGGCCACACTGAAGCTTTCTTT.

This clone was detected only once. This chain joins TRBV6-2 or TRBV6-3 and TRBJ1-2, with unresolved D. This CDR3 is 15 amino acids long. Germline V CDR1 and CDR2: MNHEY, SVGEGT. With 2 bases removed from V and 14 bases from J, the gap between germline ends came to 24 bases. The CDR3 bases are TGTGCCAGCAGTTACACCCAGAACTCGGGAGACACGAGGACCTTC. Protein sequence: CASSYTQNSGDTRTF.

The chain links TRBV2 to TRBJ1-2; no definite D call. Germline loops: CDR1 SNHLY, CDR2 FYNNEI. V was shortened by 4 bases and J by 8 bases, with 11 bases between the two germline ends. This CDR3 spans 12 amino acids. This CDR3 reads CASSVDSRGYTF. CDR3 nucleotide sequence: TGTGCCAGCAGTGTCGATTCTCGGGGCTACACCTTC. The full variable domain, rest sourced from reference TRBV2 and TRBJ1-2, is EPEVTQTPSHQVTQMGQEVILRCVPISNHLYFYWYRQILGQKVEFLVSFYNNEISEKSEIFDDQFSVERPDGSNFTLKIRSTKLEDSAMYFCASSVDSRGYTFGSGTRLTVV.

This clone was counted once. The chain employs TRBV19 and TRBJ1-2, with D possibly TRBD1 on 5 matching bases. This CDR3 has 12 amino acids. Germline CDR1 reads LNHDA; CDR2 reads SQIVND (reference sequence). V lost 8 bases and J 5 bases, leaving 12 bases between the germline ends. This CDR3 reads CASSRGEYGYTF. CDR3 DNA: TGTGCCAGTTCGCGGGGGGAATATGGCTACACCTTC. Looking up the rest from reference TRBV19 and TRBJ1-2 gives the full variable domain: DGGITQSPKYLFRKEGQNVTLSCEQNLNHDAMYWYRQDPGQGLRLIYYSQIVNDFQKGDIAEGYSVSREKKESFPLTVTSAQKNPTAFYLCASSRGEYGYTFGSGTRLTVV.

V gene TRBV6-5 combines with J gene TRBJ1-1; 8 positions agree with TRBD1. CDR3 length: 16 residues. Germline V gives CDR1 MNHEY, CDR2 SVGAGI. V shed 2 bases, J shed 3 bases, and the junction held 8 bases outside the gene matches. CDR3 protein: CASSYGSGRGHTEAFF. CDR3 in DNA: TGTGCCAGCAGTTACGGTTCCGGCAGGGGGCACACTGAAGCTTTCTTT.

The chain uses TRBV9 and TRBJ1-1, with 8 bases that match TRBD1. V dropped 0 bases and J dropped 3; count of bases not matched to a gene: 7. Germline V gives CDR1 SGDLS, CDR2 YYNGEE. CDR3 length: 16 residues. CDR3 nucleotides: TGTGCCAGCAGCGTAGGTCACAGGGGGGTCGACACTGAAGCTTTCTTT. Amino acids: CASSVGHRGVDTEAFF. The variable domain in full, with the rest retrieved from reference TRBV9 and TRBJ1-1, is DSGVTQTPKHLITATGQRVTLRCSPRSGDLSVYWYQQSLDQGLQFLIQYYNGEERAKGNILERFSAQQFPDLHSELNLSSLELGDSALYFCASSVGHRGVDTEAFFGQGTRLTVV.

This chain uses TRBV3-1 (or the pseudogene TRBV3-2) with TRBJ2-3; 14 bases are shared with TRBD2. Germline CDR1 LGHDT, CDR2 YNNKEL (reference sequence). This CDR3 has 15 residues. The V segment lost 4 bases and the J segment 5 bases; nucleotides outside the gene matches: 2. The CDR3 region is CASSRLAGGIDTQYF. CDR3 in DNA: TGTGCCAGCAGCCGACTAGCGGGGGGGATAGATACGCAGTATTTT.

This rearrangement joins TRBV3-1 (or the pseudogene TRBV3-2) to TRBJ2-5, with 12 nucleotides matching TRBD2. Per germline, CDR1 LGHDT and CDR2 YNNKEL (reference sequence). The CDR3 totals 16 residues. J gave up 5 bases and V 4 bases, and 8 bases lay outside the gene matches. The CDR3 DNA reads TGTGCCAGCAGCCTTAGACTAGCGGGGGCTGGGGAGACCCAGTACTTC. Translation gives CASSLRLAGAGETQYF.

Here the CDR3 DNA reads TGTGCCTGGAGTATGGAGGGAAGAGACACTGAAGCTTTCTTT. It specifies CAWSMEGRDTEAFF. The rearrangement joins TRBV30 to TRBJ1-1; no firm D call. CDR1 and CDR2 (germline): GTSNPN, SVGIG (reference sequence). Trimming shortened V by 2 bases and J by 3 bases, and 13 bases separated the two germline ends. The CDR3 is made up of 14 amino acids.

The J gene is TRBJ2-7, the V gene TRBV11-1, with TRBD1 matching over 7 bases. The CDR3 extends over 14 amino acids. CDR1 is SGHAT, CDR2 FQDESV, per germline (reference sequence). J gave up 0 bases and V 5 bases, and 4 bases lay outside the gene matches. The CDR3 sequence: CASSPDRRSYEQYF. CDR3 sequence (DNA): TGTGCCAGCAGCCCGGACAGGCGCTCCTACGAGCAGTACTTC.

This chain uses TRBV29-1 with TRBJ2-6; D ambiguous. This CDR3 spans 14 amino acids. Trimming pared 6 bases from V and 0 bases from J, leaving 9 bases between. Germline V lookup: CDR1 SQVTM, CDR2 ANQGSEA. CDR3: CSVLFSSGANVLTF. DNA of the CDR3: TGCAGCGTCCTATTCTCCTCTGGGGCCAACGTCCTGACTTTC.

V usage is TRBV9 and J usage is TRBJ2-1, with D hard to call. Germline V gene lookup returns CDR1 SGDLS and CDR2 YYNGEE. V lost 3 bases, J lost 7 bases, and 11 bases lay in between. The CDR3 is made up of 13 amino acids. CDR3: CASSGWAQNEQFF. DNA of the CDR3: TGTGCCAGCAGCGGATGGGCCCAGAATGAGCAGTTCTTC.

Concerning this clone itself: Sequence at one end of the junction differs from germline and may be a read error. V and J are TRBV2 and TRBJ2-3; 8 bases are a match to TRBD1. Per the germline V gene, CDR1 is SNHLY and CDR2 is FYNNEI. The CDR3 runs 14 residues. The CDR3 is CASGKGQGTDTQYF. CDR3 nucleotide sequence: TGTGCCAGCGGGAAAGGACAGGGCACGGATACGCAGTATTTT.

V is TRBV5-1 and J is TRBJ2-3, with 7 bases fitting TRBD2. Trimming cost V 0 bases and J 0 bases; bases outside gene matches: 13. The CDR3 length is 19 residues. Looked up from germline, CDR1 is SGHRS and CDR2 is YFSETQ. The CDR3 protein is CASSLGALAARTSTDTQYF. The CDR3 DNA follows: TGCGCCAGCAGCTTGGGAGCTCTAGCGGCGAGAACTAGCACAGATACGCAGTATTTT.

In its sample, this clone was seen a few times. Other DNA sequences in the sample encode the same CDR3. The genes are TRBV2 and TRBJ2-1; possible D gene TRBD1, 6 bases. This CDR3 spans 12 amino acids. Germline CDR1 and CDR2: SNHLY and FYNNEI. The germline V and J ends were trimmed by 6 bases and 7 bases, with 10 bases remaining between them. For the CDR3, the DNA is TGTGCCAGCAGGACAGGAGAAAATGAGCAGTTCTTC. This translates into CASRTGENEQFF.